This T cell receptor beta chain originates from a study of beta chain features in type 1 diabetes. General study findings and limits: Whether HLA type influences TCRB rearrangement remained unresolved here.

Germline V gene data show CDR1 as MDHEN and CDR2 as SYDVKM. V lost 1 base, J lost 6 bases, and 10 bases stayed unmatched. There are 16 residues in the CDR3. What was sequenced were expressed TCRB transcripts, since all of the isolated RNA had been reverse transcribed. The data were produced by immunoSEQ multiplex PCR, yet TCRdb's version contains in-frame clones alone and is incomplete. The table has under 450,000 clones, approximately 15% seen once. A sort by CD45RO/CCR7/CD25/CD127/CD95/CD27 yielded CD4+ naive, central memory, regulatory and stem cell-like memory cells. For this clone: Its antigen is as yet unknown.

Sequencing used naive CD4+ T cells from blood. The clonotype was recovered from a woman between 18 and 29 years old in good health. V usage is TRBV28 and J usage is TRBJ2-7; 9 bases align to TRBD1. The CDR3 sequence is CASSLLSGTGMSEQYF. DNA of the CDR3: TGTGCCAGCAGTTTATTGTCCGGGACAGGGATGAGCGAGCAGTACTTC.